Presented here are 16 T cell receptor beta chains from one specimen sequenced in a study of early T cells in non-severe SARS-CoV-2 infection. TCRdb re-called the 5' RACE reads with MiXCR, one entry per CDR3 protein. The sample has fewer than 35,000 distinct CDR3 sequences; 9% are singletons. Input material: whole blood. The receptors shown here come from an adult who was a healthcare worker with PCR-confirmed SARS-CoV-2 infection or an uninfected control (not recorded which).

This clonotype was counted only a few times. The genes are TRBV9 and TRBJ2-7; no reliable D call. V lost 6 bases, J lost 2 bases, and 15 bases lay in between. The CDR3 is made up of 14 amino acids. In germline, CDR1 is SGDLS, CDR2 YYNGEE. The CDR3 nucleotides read TGTGCCAGCAACATCTCGAGCAAACCCTACGAGCAGTACTTC. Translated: CASNISSKPYEQYF.

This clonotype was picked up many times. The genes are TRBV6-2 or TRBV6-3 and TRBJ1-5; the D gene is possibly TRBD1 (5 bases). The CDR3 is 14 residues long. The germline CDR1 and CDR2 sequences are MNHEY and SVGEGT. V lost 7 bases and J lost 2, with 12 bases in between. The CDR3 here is CASNKAGGNQPQHF. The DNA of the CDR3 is TGTGCCAGCAACAAAGCGGGGGGCAATCAGCCCCAGCATTTT.

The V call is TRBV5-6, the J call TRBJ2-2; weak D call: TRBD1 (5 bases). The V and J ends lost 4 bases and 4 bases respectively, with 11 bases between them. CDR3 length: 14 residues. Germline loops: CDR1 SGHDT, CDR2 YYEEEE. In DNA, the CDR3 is TGTGCCAGCAGCCAGATTGACAGCACCGGGGAGCTGTTTTTT. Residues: CASSQIDSTGELFF.

Here the CDR3 DNA reads TGTGCCAGCAGCGTACAGAGAACCCAAGAGACCCAGTACTTC. This sequence encodes CASSVQRTQETQYF. This chain links TRBV14 with TRBJ2-5; D unclear. Germline V CDR1 and CDR2: SGHDN, FVKESK. V lost 5 bases, J lost 1 base, and 11 bases lay in between. This CDR3 contains 14 residues.

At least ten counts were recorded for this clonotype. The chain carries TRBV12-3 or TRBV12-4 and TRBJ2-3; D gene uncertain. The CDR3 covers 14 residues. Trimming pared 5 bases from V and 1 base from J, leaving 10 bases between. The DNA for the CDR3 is TGTGCCAGCAGTACTCCCTTGGGCACAGATACGCAGTATTTT. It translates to CASSTPLGTDTQYF.

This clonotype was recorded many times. The CDR3 nucleotides are TGTGCCAGCAGCAGGACCCTTCGTGAAAAACTGTTTTTT. Residues: CASSRTLREKLFF. This rearrangement joins TRBV5-6 to TRBJ1-4; D not certain. CDR1 is SGHDT and CDR2 is YYEEEE in the germline V gene. The CDR3 sequence is 13 residues long. Trimming shortened V by 4 bases and J by 7 bases, and 11 bases separated the two germline ends.

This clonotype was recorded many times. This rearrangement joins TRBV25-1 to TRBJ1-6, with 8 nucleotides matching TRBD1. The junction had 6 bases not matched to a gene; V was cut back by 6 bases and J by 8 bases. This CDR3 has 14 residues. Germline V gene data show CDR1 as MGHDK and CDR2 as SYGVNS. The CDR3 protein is CASSHRTGYSPLHF. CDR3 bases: TGTGCCAGCAGCCACCGGACAGGGTATTCACCCCTCCACTTT.

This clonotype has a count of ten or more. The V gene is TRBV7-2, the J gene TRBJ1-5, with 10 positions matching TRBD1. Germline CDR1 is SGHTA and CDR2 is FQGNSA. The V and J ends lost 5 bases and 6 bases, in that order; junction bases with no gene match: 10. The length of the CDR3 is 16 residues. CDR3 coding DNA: TGTGCCAGCAGCCAAGGACAGGGGGAGTTCGGTCAGCCCCAGCATTTT. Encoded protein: CASSQGQGEFGQPQHF. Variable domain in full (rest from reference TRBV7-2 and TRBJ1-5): GAGVSQSPSNKVTEKGKDVELRCDPISGHTALYWYRQSLGQGLEFLIYFQGNSAPDKSGLPSDRFSAERTGGSVSTLTIQRTQQEDSAVYLCASSQGQGEFGQPQHFGDGTRLSIL.

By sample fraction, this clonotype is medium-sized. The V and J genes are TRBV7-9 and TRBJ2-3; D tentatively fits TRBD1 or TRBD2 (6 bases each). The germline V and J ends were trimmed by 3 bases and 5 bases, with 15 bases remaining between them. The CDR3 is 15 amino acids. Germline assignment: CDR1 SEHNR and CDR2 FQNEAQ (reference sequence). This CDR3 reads CASSLAGRGGDTQYF. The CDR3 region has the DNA TGTGCCAGCAGCTTGGCGGGGCGAGGGGGAGATACGCAGTATTTT.

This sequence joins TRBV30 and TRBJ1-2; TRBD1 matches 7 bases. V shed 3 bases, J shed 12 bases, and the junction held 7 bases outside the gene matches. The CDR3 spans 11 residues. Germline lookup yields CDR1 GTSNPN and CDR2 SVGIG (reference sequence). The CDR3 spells CAWSNRGPHTF. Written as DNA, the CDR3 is TGTGCCTGGAGCAACAGGGGACCCCACACCTTC. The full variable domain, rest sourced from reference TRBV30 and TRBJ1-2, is SQTIHQWPATLVQPVGSPLSLECTVEGTSNPNLYWYRQAAGRGLQLLFYSVGIGQISSEVPQNLSASRPQDRQFILSSKKLLLSDSGFYLCAWSNRGPHTFGSGTRLTVV.

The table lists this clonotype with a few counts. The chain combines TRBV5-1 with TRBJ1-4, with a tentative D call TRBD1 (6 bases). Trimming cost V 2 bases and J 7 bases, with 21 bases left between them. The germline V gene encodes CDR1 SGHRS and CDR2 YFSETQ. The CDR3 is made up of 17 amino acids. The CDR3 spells CASSFGNPTGRVEKLFF. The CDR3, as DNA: TGCGCCAGCAGCTTCGGAAACCCCACAGGGAGGGTTGAAAAACTGTTTTTT. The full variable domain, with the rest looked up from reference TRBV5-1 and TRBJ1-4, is KAGVTQTPRYLIKTRGQQVTLSCSPISGHRSVSWYQQTPGQGLQFLFEYFSETQRNKGNFPGRFSGRQFSNSRSEMNVSTLELGDSALYLCASSFGNPTGRVEKLFFGSGTQLSVL.

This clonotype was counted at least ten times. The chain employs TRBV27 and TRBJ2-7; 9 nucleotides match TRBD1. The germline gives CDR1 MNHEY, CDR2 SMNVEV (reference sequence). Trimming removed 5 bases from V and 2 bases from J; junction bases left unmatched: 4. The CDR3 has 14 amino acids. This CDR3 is CASSMGTGTYEQYF. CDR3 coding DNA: TGTGCCAGCAGTATGGGGACAGGGACCTACGAGCAGTACTTC.

CDR3 protein: CSVEDPRGNTEAFF. The DNA of the CDR3 is TGCAGCGTTGAAGACCCGAGAGGGAACACTGAAGCTTTCTTT. The chain joins TRBV29-1 to TRBJ1-1; D not resolved. Germline CDR1 and CDR2: SQVTM and ANQGSEA. The CDR3 runs 14 residues. V was clipped by 0 bases and J by 1 base, with 9 bases between them.

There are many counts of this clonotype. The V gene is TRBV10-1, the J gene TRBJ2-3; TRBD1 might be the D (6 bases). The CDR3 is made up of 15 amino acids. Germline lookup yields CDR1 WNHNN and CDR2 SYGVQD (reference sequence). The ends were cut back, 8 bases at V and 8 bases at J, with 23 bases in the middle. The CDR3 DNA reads TGCGCCAGCTCATACAGGGTAGAGGGGACGGGTACGCAGTATTTT. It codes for CASSYRVEGTGTQYF.

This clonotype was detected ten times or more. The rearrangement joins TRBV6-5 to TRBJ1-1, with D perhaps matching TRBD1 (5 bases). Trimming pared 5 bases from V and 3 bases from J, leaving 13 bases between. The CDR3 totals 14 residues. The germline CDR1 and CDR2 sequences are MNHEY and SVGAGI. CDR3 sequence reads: CASSRDRRDTEAFF. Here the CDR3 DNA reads TGTGCCAGCAGTAGGGACCGTCGGGACACTGAAGCTTTCTTT.

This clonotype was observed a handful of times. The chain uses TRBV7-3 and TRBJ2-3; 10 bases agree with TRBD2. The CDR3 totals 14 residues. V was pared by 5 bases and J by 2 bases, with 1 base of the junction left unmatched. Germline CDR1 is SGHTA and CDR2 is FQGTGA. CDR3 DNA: TGTGCCAGCAGCCTAGCGGGGGCCACAGATACGCAGTATTTT. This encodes CASSLAGATDTQYF.